This is a list of T cell receptor beta chains from one sample in a study of cytomegalovirus exposure and HLA in healthy donors. Clones were sequenced by immunoSEQ multiplex PCR, and TCRdb holds only the in-frame ones, with some missing. The sample yields 120,000 or so clones, over 65% seen once. Sequencing used PBMCs. The receptors come from a man younger than 35 in good health and CMV-seronegative. The CDR3 runs from the conserved cysteine through the conserved F or W. The D gene is left open where the match is weak. Clone sizes are given selectively: once, few, many, or a class where the clone is expanded.

d_gene	v_gene	abundance	j_gene	CDR3nt	CDR3aa
-	TRBV6-6	-	TRBJ1-1	TGTGCCAGCATCCTGGGGGGGGGTATCACTGAAGCTTTCTTT	CASILGGGITEAFF
-	TRBV28	-	TRBJ1-5	TGTGCCACCATACAGGGACCCTCCAATCAGCCCCAGCATTTT	CATIQGPSNQPQHF
TRBD1	TRBV6-1	few	TRBJ2-7	TGTGCCAGCAGTCCTGCGGGACAGGGGCTCTACGAGCAGTACTTC	CASSPAGQGLYEQYF
-	TRBV4-1	-	TRBJ2-5	TGCGCCAGCAGCCAAGACTTTGCTAGCTCCGAGGAGACCCAGTACTTC	CASSQDFASSEETQYF
TRBD1	TRBV19	-	TRBJ1-2	TGTGCCAGTAACCCGTCCGGGACAGGGAACTCCTATGGCTACACCTTC	CASNPSGTGNSYGYTF
-	TRBV18	-	TRBJ1-2	TGTGCCAGCTCACCAACTCTGGCGCAGGGGAATGGCTACACCTTC	CASSPTLAQGNGYTF
TRBD2	TRBV5-1	-	TRBJ2-3	TGCGCCAGCAGCCCGGCAATCCTAGCGGGGGGGAAAGATACGCAGTATTTT	CASSPAILAGGKDTQYF
-	TRBV7-2	-	TRBJ1-2	TGTGCCAGCAGCTCATGGGGAGGGCGAAGGTATGGCTACACCTTC	CASSSWGGRRYGYTF
-	TRBV6-5	-	TRBJ2-7	TGTGCCAGCAGTTACGTGCGGGCCTCCTACGAGCAGTACTTC	CASSYVRASYEQYF
-	TRBV7-9	once	TRBJ2-7	TGTGCCAGCAGCCCTTGGGCGGGAGAGCAGTACTTC	CASSPWAGEQYF
-	TRBV7-2	-	TRBJ2-1	TGTGCCAGCAGCTCCGGGTTTCGGAATGAGCAGTTCTTC	CASSSGFRNEQFF
-	TRBV19	-	TRBJ1-1	TGTGCCAGTAGTATCTCCCCCCGAGCGGGCACTGAAGCTTTCTTT	CASSISPRAGTEAFF
-	TRBV9	-	TRBJ1-1	TGTGCCAGCAGCGTAGGTCCTCTCGCTGAAGCTTTCTTT	CASSVGPLAEAFF
TRBD2	TRBV29-1	once	TRBJ2-1	TGCAGCGTCCCCGGTCGGGGGGACTACAATGAGCAGTTCTTC	CSVPGRGDYNEQFF
-	TRBV7-9	-	TRBJ1-2	TGTGCCAGCAGCTCAAGACAGGTTGAGGGCTACACCTTC	CASSSRQVEGYTF
-	TRBV19	-	TRBJ2-3	TGTGCCAGTACCCAACAGGCCAGCACAGATACGCAGTATTTT	CASTQQASTDTQYF
TRBD2	TRBV9	-	TRBJ2-3	TGTGCCAGCAGCGCCTTTGGGCGGGAGCTCACAGATACGCAGTATTTT	CASSAFGRELTDTQYF
TRBD1	TRBV29-1	few	TRBJ1-1	TGCAGCGCTGACAGGGCCGGAGCTTTCTTT	CSADRAGAFF
TRBD1	TRBV15	-	TRBJ1-3	TGTGCCACCAGCAGGGGGACAGTATCTGGAAACACCATATATTTT	CATSRGTVSGNTIYF
TRBD1	TRBV29-1	-	TRBJ1-2	TGCAGCGTTGAGAGGACAGGGGCGACCGGGGGGGGCTACACCTTC	CSVERTGATGGGYTF
-	TRBV7-2	-	TRBJ2-3	TGTGCCAGCAGGGCCGGGACATCAGATACGCAGTATTTT	CASRAGTSDTQYF
-	TRBV6-4	few	TRBJ1-1	TGTGCCAGCAGTGACCGAAGAGGCGCTGAAGCTTTCTTT	CASSDRRGAEAFF
TRBD1	TRBV7-9	-	TRBJ2-6	TGTGCCAGCAGCTTGGGGAGACAGGGGATAACCCCCTGGGCCAACGTCCTGACTTTC	CASSLGRQGITPWANVLTF
-	TRBV19	-	TRBJ1-5	TGTGCCAGTAGTATAATAGGAATACGAGGTGGTGACAATCAGCCCCAGCATTTT	CASSIIGIRGGDNQPQHF
-	TRBV10-3	-	TRBJ1-1	TGTGCCATCAGTGAGTCCCTTAACACTGAAGCTTTCTTT	CAISESLNTEAFF
-	TRBV7-8	-	TRBJ1-2	TGTGCCAGCAGCTTACTAGGAGACCCAAACTATGGCTACACCTTC	CASSLLGDPNYGYTF
TRBD1	TRBV7-8	few	TRBJ2-7	TGTGCCAGCAGCTCCCGGGAGGGGGGGACAGGGGCGTTTTACGAGCAGTACTTC	CASSSREGGTGAFYEQYF
-	TRBV7-2	-	TRBJ1-3	TGTGCCAGCAGCCCCGGGTCTGGAGGGAACTCTGGAAACACCATATATTTT	CASSPGSGGNSGNTIYF
TRBD1	TRBV5-1	-	TRBJ1-4	TGCGCCAGCAGCTTTGGACAGGGGGCGTATGAAAAACTGTTTTTT	CASSFGQGAYEKLFF
TRBD1	TRBV29-1	-	TRBJ2-5	TGCAGCGTTCCGGACAGGGGGCCAGAGACCCAGTACTTC	CSVPDRGPETQYF
TRBD1	TRBV6-5	-	TRBJ2-7	TGTGCCAGCAGTCACCTACAGGGGGCCAGCGACGAGCAGTACTTC	CASSHLQGASDEQYF
TRBD1	TRBV15	-	TRBJ1-4	TGTGCCACCAGCAGAGATCGGACAGGGCGGGAAAAACTGTTTTTT	CATSRDRTGREKLFF
TRBD1	TRBV7-3	-	TRBJ1-3	TGTGCCAGCAGCCCCGGAGGACAGGGGCCTGGAAACACCATATATTTT	CASSPGGQGPGNTIYF
TRBD1	TRBV2	-	TRBJ1-1	TGTGCCAGCAGCCGACAGGGGAAGGGTGACACTGAAGCTTTCTTT	CASSRQGKGDTEAFF
-	TRBV4-1	-	TRBJ1-3	TGCGCCAGCAGCCAAGCGTCCACAGGCCCTGGAAACACCATATATTTT	CASSQASTGPGNTIYF
TRBD1	TRBV7-8	-	TRBJ1-2	TGTGCCAGCAGCCCGGGACAGGGACAGGGGGCGGGGGGCTACACCTTC	CASSPGQGQGAGGYTF
TRBD1	TRBV2	-	TRBJ1-2	TGTGCCAGCCATCAGGGGGACTATGGCTACACCTTC	CASHQGDYGYTF